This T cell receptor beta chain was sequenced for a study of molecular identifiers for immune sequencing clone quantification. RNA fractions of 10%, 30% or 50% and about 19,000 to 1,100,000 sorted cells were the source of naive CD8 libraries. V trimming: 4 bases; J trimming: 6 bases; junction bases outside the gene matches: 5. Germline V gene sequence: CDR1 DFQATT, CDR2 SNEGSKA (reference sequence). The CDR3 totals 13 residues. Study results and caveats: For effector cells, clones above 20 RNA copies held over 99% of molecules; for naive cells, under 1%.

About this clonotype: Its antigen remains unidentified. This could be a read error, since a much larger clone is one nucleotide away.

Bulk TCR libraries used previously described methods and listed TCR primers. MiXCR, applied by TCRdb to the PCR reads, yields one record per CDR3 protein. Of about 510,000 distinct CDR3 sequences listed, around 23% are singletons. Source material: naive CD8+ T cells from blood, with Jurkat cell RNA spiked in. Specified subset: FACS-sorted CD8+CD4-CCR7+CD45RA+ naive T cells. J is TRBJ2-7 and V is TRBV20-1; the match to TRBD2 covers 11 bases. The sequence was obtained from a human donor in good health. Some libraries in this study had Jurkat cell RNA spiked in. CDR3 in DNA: TGCAGTGCTAAGACTAGCGGGGTTGTCGAGCAGTACTTC. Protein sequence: CSAKTSGVVEQYF.